This TCR beta chain originates from a study of CD8+ T cells in alopecia areata. General study points: Normal skin's resident alphabeta T cells are sequenced alongside lesional scalp T cells. Compared with normal scalp, lesional scalp had higher clonality and more expanded CD8+ clones. Sharing of TCRs across patients appeared less clear than in mice, possibly for HLA-related reasons.

cDNA reverse transcribed from extracted RNA served as the sequencing template. The data were produced by immunoSEQ multiplex PCR, yet TCRdb's version contains in-frame clones alone and is incomplete. Of about 180,000 clones in the sample, approximately 56% are singletons; the top ten hold over 12%. This clone was counted between two and nine times. Its antigen is not known. Researchers took lesional scalp punch biopsies and peripheral blood from people who were alopecia areata patients. The junction had 9 bases not matched to a gene; V was cut back by 5 bases and J by 8 bases. This CDR3 spans 14 amino acids. Germline V CDR1 and CDR2: SGHAT, FQNNGV.

Here the sequenced sample was CD4+ T cells sorted from blood, taken at week 0. The chain is built from TRBV11-2 and TRBJ1-2; 9 bases fit TRBD1. The receptor's source is a human donor with alopecia areata. The CDR3 DNA is TGTGCCAGCAGCCCCGGACAGGGGATAAAAGGCTACACCTTC. Its translation: CASSPGQGIKGYTF.